This TCR beta chain was identified in a study of PD-L1 blockade in urothelial cancer. Study-wide background: A median blood sample held about 150,000 T cells and about 89,000 unique TCRs.

Libraries were prepared by immunoSEQ multiplex PCR; TCRdb keeps only in-frame clonotypes and omits some of them. The table lists around 40,000 clones, roughly 90% of them singletons, with 11% in the top ten. As for time point: pretreatment peripheral blood. The ends lost 9 bases at V and 2 bases at J; junction bases unmatched: 10. Germline V gene lookup returns CDR1 PRHDT and CDR2 FYEKMQ (reference sequence). This CDR3 is built from 15 residues. The chain is built from TRBV13 and TRBJ2-7; 10 positions match TRBD2. The input for sequencing was PBMCs, taken around atezolizumab (anti-PD-L1) treatment. This TCR came from a woman aged 55-75 years with urothelial cancer. CDR3 sequence reads: CASSPLAGKTYEQYF. CDR3 coding DNA: TGTGCCAGTTCCCCACTAGCGGGAAAAACCTACGAGCAGTACTTC.